This T cell receptor (beta chain) was recovered during a study of T-cell reconstitution after alpha-beta-depleted transplantation in children. Preparing the TCRbeta library involved the use of unique molecular identifiers. TCRdb ran MiXCR on the PCR reads and lists one entry per CDR3 protein. The repertoire holds 120,000 to 150,000 distinct CDR3 sequences, 8.5% to 10% seen once, with around 18% in the top ten. There are 16 residues in the CDR3. Germline CDR1 MDHEN, CDR2 SYDVKM. Trimming removed 6 bases at V and 0 bases at J, with 15 bases between. The source was PBMCs, mostly from graft donor cells, collected 180 days after TCRalphabeta/CD19-depleted stem cell transplant. The TCR sequence derives from a female patient aged 2-15 years who had a stem cell transplant for congenital amegakaryocytic thrombocytopenia, so the T cells may come from the graft donor. This chain links TRBV28 with TRBJ1-5; D is unresolved. The CDR3, as DNA: TGTGCCAGCAGCCTACCCGGAGAATATAGCAATCAGCCCCAGCATTTT. Its protein is CASSLPGEYSNQPQHF.